The 17 T cell receptor beta chains reported below all come from one sample, sequenced in a study of blood T cell repertoires in COVID-19. Libraries were prepared by immunoSEQ multiplex PCR; TCRdb keeps only in-frame clonotypes and omits some of them. The sample holds about 120,000 clones, roughly 85% seen once. The sequenced material came from peripheral blood. The receptor set was obtained from a man aged 80 or over with active or convalescent COVID-19.

DNA of the CDR3: TGCGCCAGCAGCCTGCCAGGGATTTCCGGGGAGCTGTTTTTT. The encoded protein is CASSLPGISGELFF. This chain uses TRBV4-1 with TRBJ2-2; D might be TRBD1 (5 bases). The V end was cut by 4 bases, the J end by 6 bases, with 12 bases between. Germline assignment: CDR1 MGHRA and CDR2 YSYEKL. This CDR3 is built from 14 residues.

The V and J genes are TRBV6-5 and TRBJ1-2; 8 nucleotides match TRBD1. Germline V gene lookup returns CDR1 MNHEY and CDR2 SVGAGI. V trimming: 6 bases; J trimming: 4 bases; junction bases outside the gene matches: 4. CDR3 length equals 13 residues. Here the CDR3 reads CASSLTGGYGYTF. The CDR3 DNA follows: TGTGCCAGCAGCCTAACAGGGGGCTATGGCTACACCTTC.

V usage is TRBV5-5 and J usage is TRBJ2-1, with D perhaps TRBD1 (6 bases). Between the trimmed V and J ends, which lost 4 bases and 4 bases, there was a span of 12 bases. CDR3 length: 14 amino acids. Germline assignment: CDR1 SGHKS and CDR2 YYEKEE (reference sequence). In DNA form, the CDR3 reads TGTGCCAGCAGCCCGCCGACAGGTTACAATGAGCAGTTCTTC. Translating gives CASSPPTGYNEQFF.

The chain uses TRBV7-2 and TRBJ2-1; D gene unclear. Trimming removed 2 bases at V and 4 bases at J, with 9 bases between. The CDR3 is made up of 14 amino acids. Germline lookup yields CDR1 SGHTA and CDR2 FQGNSA. For the CDR3, the DNA is TGTGCCAGCAGCTTACAACAGAGTTACAATGAGCAGTTCTTC. Translating it yields CASSLQQSYNEQFF.

V and J are TRBV5-1 and TRBJ2-3; D is undetermined. The CDR3 is 11 amino acids. Trimming removed 3 bases at V and 6 bases at J, with 5 bases between. Per germline, CDR1 SGHRS and CDR2 YFSETQ. The CDR3 protein is CASSSEDTQYF. The CDR3 bases are TGCGCCAGCAGCTCTGAGGATACGCAGTATTTT.

The chain carries TRBV18 and TRBJ2-7; D is unclear. V was cut by 2 bases and J by 6 bases, with 11 bases left in between. CDR1 is KGHSH, CDR2 LQKENI, per germline. There are 13 residues in the CDR3. CDR3 amino acids: CASSPSSRSEQYF. The CDR3 nucleotides are TGTGCCAGCTCACCAAGCTCGAGGTCCGAGCAGTACTTC. Variable domain in full (rest from reference TRBV18 and TRBJ2-7): NAGVMQNPRHLVRRRGQEARLRCSPMKGHSHVYWYRQLPEEGLKFMVYLQKENIIDESGMPKERFSAEFPKEGPSILRIQQVVRGDSAAYFCASSPSSRSEQYFGPGTRLTVT.

Note on this clone: Mismatch with germline at one junction end may stem from a read error. Within the sample, other DNA sequences also encode this same CDR3. This chain connects TRBV4-3 to TRBJ2-7; 7 bases are a match to TRBD1. Germline V lookup: CDR1 LGHNA, CDR2 YSLEER. The CDR3 runs 15 residues. The DNA for the CDR3 is TGCGCCAGCAGTCAAGATTTGACAGGGCCCTACGAGCAGTACTTC. It translates to CASSQDLTGPYEQYF.

This clone appeared a few times. V usage is TRBV5-1 and J usage is TRBJ1-6, with 12 bases matching TRBD1. The germline V gene has CDR1 SGHRS and CDR2 YFSETQ. The V gene end was trimmed by 3 bases and the J gene end by 10 bases; junction bases not matched to a gene: 8. The CDR3 totals 16 residues. The CDR3 is CASSWGQGAGDSPLHF. CDR3 in DNA: TGCGCCAGCAGCTGGGGACAGGGGGCAGGGGACTCACCCCTCCACTTT.

The J gene is TRBJ1-5, the V gene TRBV18; TRBD1 is a possible D gene (6 bases). Trimming cost V 4 bases and J 6 bases, with 16 bases left between them. Germline lookup yields CDR1 KGHSH and CDR2 LQKENI. The CDR3 is 15 amino acids. CDR3: CASSRAGAVGQPQHF. For the CDR3, the DNA is TGTGCCAGCTCACGTGCAGGGGCGGTAGGTCAGCCCCAGCATTTT.

This clone was recorded once. This chain joins TRBV28 and TRBJ2-7; D is undetermined. This CDR3 has 12 residues. The germline CDR1 and CDR2 sequences are MDHEN and SYDVKM. Trimming stripped 6 bases from V and 3 bases from J, with 9 bases between. Here the CDR3 reads CASSSVYYEQYF. CDR3 in DNA: TGTGCCAGCAGCTCAGTTTACTACGAGCAGTACTTC.

V usage is TRBV4-2 and J usage is TRBJ2-5, with 10 bases that match TRBD2. V was clipped by 2 bases and J by 9 bases; unmatched bases: 9. Germline values: CDR1 LGHNA, CDR2 YNFKEQ. This CDR3 is built from 15 residues. CDR3 bases: TGTGCCAGCAGCCAAAGTGAAGCGGGGGGGCGATCCCAGTACTTC. This gives the protein CASSQSEAGGRSQYF.

The rearrangement uses TRBV12-2 and TRBJ1-6; no DNA check was done on the table's D call, TRBD1. TRBV12-2 is termed a pseudogene. This CDR3 has 19 amino acids. Written as DNA, the CDR3 is TGTGCAAGTCGCTTAGTTGAACAGGGAGAATCTCACTATAATTCACCCCTCCACTTT. Translating gives CASRLVEQGESHYNSPLHF.

The genes are TRBV23-1 and TRBJ1-5, with D hard to call. TRBV23-1 is recorded as an ORF, its role being uncertain. V lost 4 bases and J 4 bases, leaving 11 bases between the germline ends. The CDR3 runs to 14 residues. The CDR3 DNA is TGCGCCAGCAGTCTTATTCCTTTGAATCAGCCCCAGCATTTT. The encoded protein is CASSLIPLNQPQHF.

The gene calls are TRBV2 and TRBJ1-1, with 8 bases identical to TRBD1. The germline V gene has CDR1 SNHLY and CDR2 FYNNEI. V shed 6 bases, J shed 2 bases, and the junction held 8 bases outside the gene matches. This CDR3 is built from 15 residues. The CDR3 region has the DNA TGTGCCAGCAGACCATGGGGGACAGGCAACACTGAAGCTTTCTTT. Its translation: CASRPWGTGNTEAFF.

The rearrangement uses TRBV10-3 and TRBJ2-3; the match to TRBD2 covers 10 bases. Germline V CDR1 and CDR2: ENHRY, SYGVKD. The V segment lost 5 bases and the J segment 5 bases; nucleotides outside the gene matches: 4. The CDR3 runs to 14 residues. The CDR3 region has the DNA TGTGCCATCAGTTCAGCGGGAGGGAAAGATACGCAGTATTTT. Translated, it gives CAISSAGGKDTQYF.

A remark on this clone: Its ends do not fully match the called genes, so a read error is possible. The chain employs TRBV25-1 and TRBJ2-7, with 10 bases matching TRBD2. CDR3 size: 13 residues. Germline V lookup: CDR1 MGHDK, CDR2 SYGVNS. The chain's CDR3 is CASGRAGVDEQYF. The CDR3 coding sequence is TGCGCAAGCGGGAGGGCCGGGGTAGACGAGCAGTACTTC.

V gene TRBV29-1 combines with J gene TRBJ2-7; 12 bases map to TRBD1. V shed 6 bases, J shed 5 bases, and the junction held 11 bases outside the gene matches. The CDR3 has 15 residues. Germline CDR1 and CDR2: SQVTM and ANQGSEA. The CDR3 DNA follows: TGCAGCGTGACCCCCGGGACAGGGGGCCCCGACGAGCAGTACTTC. This translates into CSVTPGTGGPDEQYF.